This entry is about one T cell receptor (beta chain). Its antigen is not known. This sample was included in a study of identical twins. Points from the study as a whole: Cord blood's abundant beta clonotypes had fewer insertions, unlike memory repertoires. Alpha sequences out of frame and shared by twins had excess low generation probability.

From the 5' RACE reads, TCRdb called clonotypes with MiXCR, one entry per CDR3 protein. Here the sample spans 250,000 to 350,000 distinct CDR3 sequences, less than 9.5% being singletons. J was trimmed by 7 bases and V by 1 base; bases with no gene match: 16. The CDR3 is made up of 19 amino acids. The V gene's germline CDR1 is KGHDR and CDR2 SFDVKD. These records were also assigned to another study, of yellow fever vaccine responses in identical twins.

The receptor's source is a young woman in good health. Material: CD8+ T cells sorted from blood. The genes are TRBV24-1 and TRBJ2-3; 10 nucleotides agree with TRBD2. The CDR3 sequence: CATSDFTPVAGGLLHTQYF. Here the CDR3 DNA reads TGTGCCACCAGTGATTTTACCCCCGTAGCGGGGGGACTACTCCATACGCAGTATTTT.